These 30 T cell receptor beta chains share one sample of origin, sequenced in a study of cytomegalovirus exposure and HLA in healthy donors. The PCR had 60 Vbeta and 13 Jbeta primers. Produced via immunoSEQ multiplex PCR; TCRdb's table is partial and in-frame only. The data hold 180,000 or so clones, with around 80% observed a single time. Material: PBMCs. The receptor set was obtained from a girl aged 10-17 years in good health and CMV-seropositive.

The chain links TRBV7-3 to TRBJ1-1; TRBD1 matches at 11 bases. This CDR3 has 18 amino acids. Germline-derived CDR1 and CDR2 are SGHTA and FQGTGA. The trim removed 4 bases at V and 1 base at J, leaving 11 bases unmatched. The CDR3, as DNA: TGTGCCAGCAGCTCAGACCCTTGGACAGGGGGCCAGAACACTGAAGCTTTCTTT. Translating gives CASSSDPWTGGQNTEAFF.

The CDR3 coding sequence is TGCGCCAGCAGCCCAGGGGACAGGGGGGACTATGGCTACACCTTC. It translates to CASSPGDRGDYGYTF. The genes are TRBV4-1 and TRBJ1-2, with TRBD1 matching over 11 bases. The CDR3 extends over 15 amino acids. V shed 4 bases, J shed 3 bases, and the junction held 4 bases outside the gene matches. Per germline, CDR1 MGHRA and CDR2 YSYEKL.

V usage is TRBV25-1 and J usage is TRBJ2-1, with 10 positions matching TRBD2. The CDR3 spans 13 residues. V dropped 4 bases and J dropped 7; count of bases not matched to a gene: 1. Per germline, CDR1 MGHDK and CDR2 SYGVNS. CDR3: CASSAGLANEQFF. In DNA, the CDR3 is TGTGCCAGCAGTGCGGGACTAGCGAATGAGCAGTTCTTC.

This clone came up once. This chain links TRBV7-9 with TRBJ2-1, with 10 nucleotides matching TRBD2. CDR3 length: 16 amino acids. V lost 1 base and J lost 4; bases outside the gene matches: 4. Germline V gene data show CDR1 as SEHNR and CDR2 as FQNEAQ (reference sequence). The CDR3 region has the DNA TGTGCCAGCAGCTTAGACGGGACTAGCGAGTACAATGAGCAGTTCTTC. Protein product: CASSLDGTSEYNEQFF.

DNA of the CDR3: TGTGCCAGCAGACAGGGGGCTGAAGCTTTCTTT. Encoded protein: CASRQGAEAFF. The V call is TRBV7-9, the J call TRBJ1-1; 8 positions match TRBD1. CDR1 is SEHNR, CDR2 FQNEAQ, per germline (reference sequence). After removal of 6 bases from V and 6 bases from J, the junction contained 0 bases not matched to a gene. The CDR3 covers 11 residues.

About this clone: Within the sample, other DNA sequences also encode this same CDR3. The chain carries TRBV19 and TRBJ2-7, with D maybe TRBD1 (6 bases). CDR1 LNHDA and CDR2 SQIVND come from the germline V gene (reference sequence). V dropped 5 bases and J dropped 1 base, with 9 bases sitting between them. The CDR3 is made up of 13 amino acids. CDR3: CASSAGQSYEQYF. CDR3 sequence (DNA): TGTGCCAGTAGTGCCGGACAGTCCTACGAGCAGTACTTC.

This chain joins TRBV5-1 and TRBJ2-7; 12 bases align to TRBD2. The V gene end was trimmed by 0 bases and the J gene end by 3 bases; junction bases not matched to a gene: 4. The CDR3 extends over 16 amino acids. Per the germline V gene, CDR1 is SGHRS and CDR2 is YFSETQ. The CDR3 protein is CASSLAGTSGYYEQYF. CDR3 nucleotides: TGCGCCAGCAGCTTGGCCGGGACTAGCGGGTACTACGAGCAGTACTTC.

The rearrangement uses TRBV19 and TRBJ2-1; 10 nucleotides agree with TRBD2. Germline assignment: CDR1 LNHDA and CDR2 SQIVND (reference sequence). The CDR3 loop spans 15 amino acids. The ends lost 5 bases at V and 7 bases at J; junction bases unmatched: 8. The CDR3 coding sequence is TGTGCCAGTAGTGACGCTAGCGGGAGTAGAAATGAGCAGTTCTTC. Translated: CASSDASGSRNEQFF.

The V gene is TRBV7-2, the J gene TRBJ2-2; D might be TRBD2 (5 bases). CDR1 is SGHTA and CDR2 is FQGNSA in the germline V gene. Trimming removed 2 bases from V and 5 bases from J, with 12 bases in between. This CDR3 region has 15 residues. The CDR3 loop is CASSLRVAGTGELFF. CDR3 bases: TGTGCCAGCAGCTTAAGGGTTGCGGGTACCGGGGAGCTGTTTTTT.

The gene calls are TRBV9 and TRBJ2-5, with 12 bases that match TRBD1. The J segment lost 5 bases and the V segment lost 0 bases, leaving 5 bases of the junction unmatched. CDR1 and CDR2 from the germline V gene are SGDLS and YYNGEE. CDR3 size: 16 residues. The CDR3 is CASSVGDRGHRETQYF. As DNA, the CDR3 is TGTGCCAGCAGCGTAGGGGACAGGGGGCATCGGGAGACCCAGTACTTC.

The chain is built from TRBV29-1 and TRBJ2-1; D possibly corresponds to TRBD1 (5 bases). The CDR3 contains 12 residues. Germline-derived CDR1 and CDR2 are SQVTM and ANQGSEA. V shed 7 bases and J shed 0 bases, with 7 bases lying between them. CDR3 sequence (DNA): TGCAGCGCAGGGTCCTCCTACAATGAGCAGTTCTTC. Protein sequence: CSAGSSYNEQFF.

Turning to this clone: Compared with germline, one end of the junction differs, possibly owing to a read error. The chain uses TRBV7-7 and TRBJ2-7; a weak D match, TRBD1 (6 bases). Germline-derived CDR1 and CDR2 are SSHAT and FNYEAQ (reference sequence). This CDR3 has 15 amino acids. The CDR3 DNA is TGTGCTAGCAGCTTAGCACAGGGTTCCCCCTACGAGCAGTACTTC. This codes for CASSLAQGSPYEQYF.

The rearrangement uses TRBV6-1 and TRBJ2-7; D unclear. Trimming left V 8 bases short and J 0 bases short, with 14 bases between. There are 14 residues in the CDR3. Germline CDR1 and CDR2: MNHNS and SASEGT. Here the CDR3 reads CASSIGYSSYEQYF. The DNA for the CDR3 is TGTGCCAGCTCGATCGGATACAGCTCCTACGAGCAGTACTTC.

The chain couples TRBV27 to TRBJ1-2, with D tentatively TRBD1 (6 bases). V was pared by 8 bases and J by 7 bases, with 14 bases between. There are 12 residues in the CDR3. Germline CDR1 reads MNHEY; CDR2 reads SMNVEV (reference sequence). The CDR3 DNA reads TGTGCCAGCTCAGGGGATTTCGGTGGCTACACCTTC. It specifies CASSGDFGGYTF.

CDR3 coding DNA: TGCGCCAGCAGTGATGGGAGGGCAGATACGCAGTATTTT. It codes for CASSDGRADTQYF. V and J are TRBV5-1 and TRBJ2-3; 7 nucleotides agree with TRBD2. V shed 5 bases and J 4 bases; nucleotides not matched to a gene: 4. In germline, CDR1 is SGHRS, CDR2 YFSETQ. This CDR3 contains 13 residues.

The V gene is TRBV10-1, the J gene TRBJ2-1; 7 bases match TRBD1. The germline gives CDR1 WNHNN, CDR2 SYGVQD (reference sequence). J lost 8 bases, V lost 2 bases, and 9 bases had no gene match. The CDR3 is 15 residues long. CDR3 protein: CASSEKGLGGDEQFF. CDR3 sequence (DNA): TGCGCCAGCAGTGAGAAAGGGCTAGGGGGCGATGAGCAGTTCTTC.

This clone came up a few times. The gene calls are TRBV6-1 and TRBJ1-1, with D possibly matching TRBD1 (6 bases). The germline V gene has CDR1 MNHNS and CDR2 SASEGT. CDR3 size: 13 residues. The V end lost 7 bases, the J end lost 1 base, and 10 bases lay between the germline ends. CDR3 bases: TGTGCCAGCACCAGGACAGAGAACACTGAAGCTTTCTTT. It yields the protein CASTRTENTEAFF.

The chain carries TRBV18 and TRBJ2-7; tentative D call: TRBD1 (6 bases). The CDR3 has 13 amino acids. Trimming removed 2 bases at V and 2 bases at J, with 7 bases between. Germline V gene sequence: CDR1 KGHSH, CDR2 LQKENI. DNA for the CDR3: TGTGCCAGCTCACCAAACAGGGCCTACGAGCAGTACTTC. This translates into CASSPNRAYEQYF.

The chain joins TRBV20-1 to TRBJ1-2; D unresolved. This CDR3 has 11 residues. V was cut by 4 bases and J by 4 bases, with 7 bases left in between. Germline CDR1 reads DFQATT; CDR2 reads SNEGSKA (reference sequence). CDR3 in amino acids: CSATPIYGYTF. In nucleotides, the CDR3 is TGCAGTGCTACCCCCATCTATGGCTACACCTTC.

This clone was seen only a few times. J is TRBJ1-4 and V is TRBV9, with TRBD1 matching 7 bases. The junction had 8 bases not matched to a gene; V was cut back by 4 bases and J by 8 bases. The V gene's germline CDR1 is SGDLS and CDR2 YYNGEE. The CDR3 consists of 14 residues. DNA of the CDR3: TGTGCCAGCAGCCTTCGACAGGGTGGCGAAAAACTGTTTTTT. As protein: CASSLRQGGEKLFF.

The chain combines TRBV2 with TRBJ2-1; 8 bases match TRBD2. This CDR3 contains 15 residues. Germline V gene sequence: CDR1 SNHLY, CDR2 FYNNEI. The trim removed 5 bases at V and 7 bases at J, leaving 10 bases unmatched. DNA of the CDR3: TGTGCCAGCAGTTTCACGGCGACTAGCGAGAATGAGCAGTTCTTC. Translating gives CASSFTATSENEQFF.

The J gene is TRBJ1-5, the V gene TRBV4-1, with unresolved D. Germline V gene sequence: CDR1 MGHRA, CDR2 YSYEKL. With 0 bases removed from V and 0 bases from J, the gap between germline ends came to 6 bases. The CDR3 covers 15 residues. CDR3 in amino acids: CASSQDIHSNQPQHF. CDR3 nucleotides: TGCGCCAGCAGCCAAGATATACATAGCAATCAGCCCCAGCATTTT.

This clone turned up a few times. This chain connects TRBV7-6 to TRBJ2-5; 9 nucleotides line up with TRBD2. The CDR3 length is 15 residues. In germline, CDR1 is SGHVS, CDR2 FNYEAQ. The ends lost 3 bases at V and 5 bases at J; junction bases unmatched: 7. CDR3 DNA sequence: TGTGCCAGCAGCTTCGGCGGGAGGGCTAGGGAGACCCAGTACTTC. It codes for CASSFGGRARETQYF.

V usage is TRBV7-2 and J usage is TRBJ1-5; TRBD1 matches at 9 bases. The CDR3 has 15 residues. J lost 1 base, V lost 5 bases, and 3 bases had no gene match. CDR1 and CDR2 from the germline V gene are SGHTA and FQGNSA. The CDR3 DNA is TGTGCCAGCAGCCGGACAGGGGTGAGCAATCAGCCCCAGCATTTT. Translated, it gives CASSRTGVSNQPQHF.

Written as DNA, the CDR3 is TGCGCCAGCAGCTTAGCCACTACCTACGAGCAGTACTTC. Residues: CASSLATTYEQYF. The chain recombines TRBV5-1 with TRBJ2-7, with D uncertain. The V end lost 2 bases, the J end lost 2 bases, and 8 bases lay between the germline ends. The CDR3 covers 13 residues. Germline-derived CDR1 and CDR2 are SGHRS and YFSETQ.

For this clone: A junction boundary mismatches the germline segment, possibly from a read error. The CDR3 region is CASSLGRSYRYTF. The CDR3 DNA is TGTGCCAGCAGCTTGGGGCGGTCCTATCGCTACACCTTC. The chain recombines TRBV5-6 with TRBJ1-2; D gene uncertain. The CDR3 covers 13 residues. The V gene's germline CDR1 is SGHDT and CDR2 YYEEEE.

The chain couples TRBV6-4 to TRBJ2-7; TRBD2 matches 16 bases. Trimming took 8 bases from V and 4 from J; bases not matched to a gene: 2. This CDR3 contains 14 residues. The germline V gene has CDR1 MRHNA and CDR2 SNTAGT. The CDR3 coding sequence is TGTGCCAGCGGGACTAGCGGGAGGGAGTACGAGCAGTACTTC. Amino acids: CASGTSGREYEQYF.

This chain links TRBV14 with TRBJ2-3; 7 bases map to TRBD2. Per the germline V gene, CDR1 is SGHDN and CDR2 is FVKESK. Germline trimming cut 6 bases from V and 4 bases from J; bases unmatched to any gene: 10. This CDR3 is 15 amino acids long. CDR3 coding DNA: TGTGCCAGCAGGGGCGGGAGAAAGGATGCAGATACGCAGTATTTT. Translating it yields CASRGGRKDADTQYF.

The gene calls are TRBV7-8 and TRBJ2-7, with TRBD1 as a possible D gene (5 bases). Trimming removed 2 bases from V and 6 bases from J, with 11 bases in between. This CDR3 is built from 13 residues. The germline V gene has CDR1 SGHVS and CDR2 FQNEAQ. CDR3 nucleotide sequence: TGTGCCAGCAGCTTACCTGGGGCCAGCGAGCAGTACTTC. Translation gives CASSLPGASEQYF.

This clone occurred once. This chain connects TRBV27 to TRBJ1-2; TRBD1 is a possible D gene (5 bases). Germline V gene data show CDR1 as MNHEY and CDR2 as SMNVEV (reference sequence). The CDR3 loop spans 14 amino acids. Trimming took 2 bases from V and 5 from J, leaving 12 bases between them. The chain's CDR3 is CASSLAGGKYGYTF. CDR3 coding DNA: TGTGCCAGCAGTTTAGCGGGGGGGAAATATGGCTACACCTTC.